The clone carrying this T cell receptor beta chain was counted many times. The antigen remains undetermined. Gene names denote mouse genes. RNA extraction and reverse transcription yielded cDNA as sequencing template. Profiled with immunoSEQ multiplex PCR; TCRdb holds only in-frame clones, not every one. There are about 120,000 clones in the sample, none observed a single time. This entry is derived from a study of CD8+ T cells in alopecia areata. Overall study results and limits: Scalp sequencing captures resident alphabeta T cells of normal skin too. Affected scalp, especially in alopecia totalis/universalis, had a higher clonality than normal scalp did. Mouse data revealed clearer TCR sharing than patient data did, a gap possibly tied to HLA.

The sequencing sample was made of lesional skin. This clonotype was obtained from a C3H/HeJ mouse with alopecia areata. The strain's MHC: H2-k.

The CDR3 sequence is CASRNRASNSDYTF. Partial CDR3 DNA: TGTGCCAGCAGAAACAGGGCCTCAAACTCC. The chain is built from TRBV13-3 and TRBJ1-2, with D maybe TRBD1 (6 bases). The CDR3 extends 4 residues past the end of the read, so its final part is completed from the germline J gene. The CDR3 is 14 residues long. Germline CDR1 NNHDY, CDR2 SYVADS. Trimming shortened V by 5 bases and J by 0 bases, and 11 bases separated the two germline ends.